This passage covers 12 T cell receptor beta chains from one sample sequenced in a study of blood T cell repertoires in COVID-19 (dated by TCRdb to the early 2020s). The receptor library was made with the immunoSEQ multiplex PCR assay. The table comes from immuneACCESS by way of TCRdb, which keeps in-frame sequences with V and J called. Part of the clones is missing from these tables; in studies checked, under half for an unresolved V gene and the rest for unknown reasons. The sample includes some 110,000 clones, with approximately 76% observed a single time. Jointly, the top ten make up approximately 19% of the sample. Sequencing was carried out using peripheral blood. The receptor set was obtained from a woman aged 65 to 85 with acute or convalescent COVID-19.

This clone was observed a single time. The V call is TRBV6-5, the J call TRBJ1-5; D perhaps matches TRBD1 (6 bases). This CDR3 has 16 amino acids. Looked up from germline, CDR1 is MNHEY and CDR2 is SVGAGI. Trimming took off 4 bases at V and 7 bases at J, with 20 bases between the two ends. DNA for the CDR3: TGTGCCAGCAGTTTAGGGACAATACTTTCCGGGCAGCCCCAGCATTTT. Its translation is CASSLGTILSGQPQHF.

The chain couples TRBV7-9 to TRBJ1-1, with TRBD1 matching 7 bases. Germline V lookup: CDR1 SEHNR, CDR2 FQNEAQ (reference sequence). The CDR3 is 15 residues long. With 5 bases clipped from V and 2 bases from J, the junction kept 8 bases outside the gene matches. The CDR3, as DNA: TGTGCCAGCAGCCCTCCCGGGACAGAAAACACTGAAGCTTTCTTT. Translation gives CASSPPGTENTEAFF.

This chain joins TRBV10-3 and TRBJ1-4, with D tentatively TRBD1 (6 bases). Deletions cut 0 bases from V and 4 bases from J, with 12 bases between. Germline V CDR1 and CDR2: ENHRY, SYGVKD. The CDR3 is made up of 16 amino acids. CDR3 in amino acids: CAISESLDSVNEKLFF. The CDR3 coding sequence is TGTGCCATCAGTGAGTCGTTGGACAGTGTTAATGAAAAACTGTTTTTT.

V is TRBV5-1 and J is TRBJ1-1, with D perhaps TRBD1 (5 bases). Germline CDR1 reads SGHRS; CDR2 reads YFSETQ. The CDR3 has 18 residues. The V end lost 4 bases, the J end lost 0 bases, and 22 bases lay between the germline ends. CDR3 sequence reads: CASSLHTGGIGMNTEAFF. CDR3 sequence (DNA): TGCGCCAGCAGCCTCCACACGGGGGGTATCGGAATGAACACTGAAGCTTTCTTT.

This chain connects TRBV20-1 to TRBJ2-1; 9 bases are shared with TRBD1. This CDR3 has 17 residues. In germline, CDR1 is DFQATT, CDR2 SNEGSKA (reference sequence). V trimming: 6 bases; J trimming: 6 bases; junction bases outside the gene matches: 18. The CDR3 nucleotides are TGCAGTGCCAGTAACAGGCTCGCCGGGACAGGGATCAATGAGCAGTTCTTC. This gives the protein CSASNRLAGTGINEQFF.

This clone was counted a single time. CDR3 residues: CASSPGTGNNQPQHF. CDR3 nucleotides: TGCGCCAGCAGCCCCGGGACAGGGAACAATCAGCCCCAGCATTTT. The rearrangement joins TRBV5-1 to TRBJ1-5; 9 bases line up with TRBD1. This CDR3 comprises 15 residues. V lost 4 bases, J lost 3 bases, and 5 bases stayed unmatched. Germline CDR1 reads SGHRS; CDR2 reads YFSETQ.

As regards this clone: Additional DNA sequences in this sample encode the identical CDR3. The genes are TRBV29-1 and TRBJ2-3, with a weak D call TRBD2 (5 bases). CDR3 length: 12 residues. Deletions cut 5 bases from V and 2 bases from J, with 8 bases between. In germline, CDR1 is SQVTM, CDR2 ANQGSEA. CDR3 amino acids: CSVRGFTDTQYF. The CDR3 bases are TGCAGCGTTAGAGGGTTCACAGATACGCAGTATTTT.

The chain couples TRBV6-5 to TRBJ2-5; D may be TRBD1 (5 bases). This CDR3 contains 15 residues. The germline CDR1 and CDR2 sequences are MNHEY and SVGAGI. Trimming removed 7 bases at V and 0 bases at J, with 15 bases between. The CDR3 DNA reads TGTGCCAGCACCAGGACAATCCTGTACCAAGAGACCCAGTACTTC. Its protein product is CASTRTILYQETQYF.

The V and J genes are TRBV28 and TRBJ1-1; weak D call: TRBD1 (5 bases). V was pared by 3 bases and J by 2 bases, with 10 bases between. There are 14 residues in the CDR3. Germline V gene data show CDR1 as MDHEN and CDR2 as SYDVKM. The CDR3 reads CASSFDSSNTEAFF. The CDR3 DNA sequence: TGTGCCAGCAGTTTCGACAGCAGCAACACTGAAGCTTTCTTT.

The chain recombines TRBV7-8 with TRBJ1-5; 7 nucleotides align to TRBD1. The CDR3 totals 15 residues. Germline values: CDR1 SGHVS, CDR2 FQNEAQ. Trimming cost V 5 bases and J 4 bases; bases outside gene matches: 8. CDR3: CASSPQGQPNQPQHF. CDR3 DNA sequence: TGTGCCAGCAGCCCCCAGGGACAGCCTAATCAGCCCCAGCATTTT.

V usage is TRBV30 and J usage is TRBJ1-1, with D possibly being TRBD1 (6 bases). The CDR3 totals 13 residues. Germline CDR1 is GTSNPN and CDR2 is SVGIG (reference sequence). V gave up 6 bases and J gave up 1 base, with 12 bases separating them. Here the CDR3 DNA reads TGTGCCTGTACCGGACAGTCGAACACTGAAGCTTTCTTT. Its translation is CACTGQSNTEAFF.

This clone occurred a few times. The V call is TRBV30, the J call TRBJ2-3; TRBD2 agrees at 8 bases. CDR3 length: 13 residues. Germline V CDR1 and CDR2: GTSNPN, SVGIG (reference sequence). After removal of 4 bases from V and 2 bases from J, the junction contained 2 bases not matched to a gene. The CDR3 DNA reads as TGTGCCTGGAAGCGGGGGAACACAGATACGCAGTATTTT. Encoded protein: CAWKRGNTDTQYF.